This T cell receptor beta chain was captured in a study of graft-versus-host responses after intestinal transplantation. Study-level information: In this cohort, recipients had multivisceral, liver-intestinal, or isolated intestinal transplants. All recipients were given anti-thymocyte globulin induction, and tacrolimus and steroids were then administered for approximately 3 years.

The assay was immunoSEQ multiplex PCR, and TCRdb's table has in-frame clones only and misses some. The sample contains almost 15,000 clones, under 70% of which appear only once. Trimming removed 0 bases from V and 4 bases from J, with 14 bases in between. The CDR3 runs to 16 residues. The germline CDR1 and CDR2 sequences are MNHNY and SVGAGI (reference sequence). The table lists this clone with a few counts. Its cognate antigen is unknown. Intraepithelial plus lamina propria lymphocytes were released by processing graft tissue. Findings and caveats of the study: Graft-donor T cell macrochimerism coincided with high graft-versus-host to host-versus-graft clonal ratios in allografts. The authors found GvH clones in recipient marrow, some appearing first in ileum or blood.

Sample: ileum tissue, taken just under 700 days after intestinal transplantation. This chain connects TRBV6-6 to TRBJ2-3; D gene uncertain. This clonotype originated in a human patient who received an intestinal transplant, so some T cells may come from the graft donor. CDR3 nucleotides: TGTGCCAGCAGTTACTCGCCGGGTATAGGCTCAGATACGCAGTATTTT. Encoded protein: CASSYSPGIGSDTQYF.